The 15 T cell receptor beta chains listed next were all sequenced from one sample in a study of radiotherapy plus CTLA-4 blockade in lung cancer. Sequencing used immunoSEQ multiplex PCR; TCRdb keeps in-frame clones, though not all of them. Of approximately 40,000 clones listed, about 68% were seen once; the top ten hold 8.5% to 9%. The source material was peripheral blood, sampled from a patient treated with radiotherapy plus ipilimumab. These receptors originate from a human donor with non-small cell lung cancer who had stable disease on radiotherapy plus ipilimumab.

The CDR3 loop reads CASSGDRIAQSRANVLTF. The DNA of the CDR3 is TGCGCCAGCAGTGGAGACCGGATCGCACAAAGTCGGGCCAACGTCCTGACTTTC. The chain carries TRBV10-1 and TRBJ2-6; D gene ambiguous. V was pared by 4 bases and J by 5 bases, with 21 bases between. Germline loops: CDR1 WNHNN, CDR2 SYGVQD (reference sequence). There are 18 residues in the CDR3.

This clone was detected a few times. The chain carries TRBV21-1 and TRBJ1-6; the table's D call of TRBD1 was not tested on the DNA. TRBV21-1 is given as a pseudogene. This CDR3 contains 18 residues. The chain's CDR3 is CASRIRDREIGDNSPLHF. The CDR3 DNA sequence: TGTGCCAGCAGGATCCGGGACAGGGAGATTGGGGATAATTCACCCCTCCACTTT.

This chain joins TRBV30 and TRBJ1-1, with D tentatively TRBD1 (6 bases). Looked up from germline, CDR1 is GTSNPN and CDR2 is SVGIG (reference sequence). The length of the CDR3 is 11 residues. Between the trimmed V and J ends, which lost 1 base and 11 bases, there was a span of 11 bases. The CDR3 DNA reads TGTGCCTGGAGTGCAGGGGTTCCGGCTTTCTTT. Translated, it gives CAWSAGVPAFF.

The chain couples TRBV9 to TRBJ2-5, with unresolved D. CDR1 is SGDLS, CDR2 YYNGEE, per germline. The germline V and J ends were trimmed by 0 bases and 3 bases, with 9 bases remaining between them. This CDR3 is built from 14 residues. The CDR3, as DNA: TGTGCCAGCAGCGTAGCTGGCCCAAAAGAGACCCAGTACTTC. Amino acid sequence: CASSVAGPKETQYF.

J is TRBJ1-1 and V is TRBV6-1; D gene uncertain. CDR3 length: 10 residues. CDR1 is MNHNS and CDR2 is SASEGT in the germline V gene. Between the trimmed V and J ends, which lost 8 bases and 4 bases, there was a span of 5 bases. This CDR3 is CASGGTEAFF. The CDR3, as DNA: TGTGCCAGCGGTGGCACTGAAGCTTTCTTT.

The rearrangement joins TRBV10-1 to TRBJ2-3, with D maybe TRBD2 (7 bases). The CDR3 spans 16 residues. Per germline, CDR1 WNHNN and CDR2 SYGVQD (reference sequence). The ends were cut back, 6 bases at V and 0 bases at J, with 16 bases in the middle. The CDR3 DNA follows: TGCGCCAGCAGGTATTCGGGGGGCCATAGCACAGATACGCAGTATTTT. Protein product: CASRYSGGHSTDTQYF.

CDR3 residues: CASSLGDVETQYF. The CDR3, as DNA: TGTGCCAGCAGCTTAGGGGACGTGGAGACCCAGTACTTC. The J gene is TRBJ2-5, the V gene TRBV11-1; D tentatively fits TRBD1 or TRBD2 (5 bases each). Trimming pared 1 base from V and 5 bases from J, leaving 8 bases between. This CDR3 is built from 13 residues. CDR1 SGHAT and CDR2 FQDESV come from the germline V gene (reference sequence).

The chain carries TRBV2 and TRBJ1-6, with TRBD1 matching over 7 bases. This CDR3 is 15 amino acids long. V trimming: 2 bases; J trimming: 9 bases; junction bases outside the gene matches: 7. The germline gives CDR1 SNHLY, CDR2 FYNNEI. CDR3 sequence (DNA): TGTGCCAGCAGTGAAAACGGGGCAGGGGGTTCACCCCTCCACTTT. Translation gives CASSENGAGGSPLHF.

This clone has more than one count but fewer than ten. This rearrangement joins TRBV11-2 to TRBJ1-6; no clear D gene. Looked up from germline, CDR1 is SGHAT and CDR2 is FQNNGV. Trimming took off 3 bases at V and 8 bases at J, with 11 bases between the two ends. CDR3 size: 14 residues. The CDR3 region has the DNA TGTGCCAGCAGCTTCTCTAGGGTTCATTCACCCCTCCACTTT. Translation gives CASSFSRVHSPLHF.

The chain uses TRBV28 and TRBJ1-2, with D tentatively TRBD1 (5 bases). The germline CDR1 and CDR2 sequences are MDHEN and SYDVKM. The CDR3 extends over 14 amino acids. V lost 5 bases and J lost 4, with 14 bases in between. CDR3 sequence (DNA): TGTGCCAGCAGTCCTTCGGGACTGACCTATGGCTACACCTTC. It codes for CASSPSGLTYGYTF.

The chain employs TRBV10-3 and TRBJ1-4; TRBD1 might be the D (5 bases). Germline CDR1 and CDR2: ENHRY and SYGVKD. The V end lost 3 bases, the J end lost 7 bases, and 9 bases lay between the germline ends. CDR3 length: 13 residues. The CDR3 region is CAISEGTAEKLFF. The CDR3 DNA is TGTGCCATCAGTGAAGGGACGGCTGAAAAACTGTTTTTT.

This rearrangement joins TRBV27 to TRBJ2-7, with 8 bases fitting TRBD2. The CDR3 is 14 amino acids. With 8 bases clipped from V and 6 bases from J, the junction kept 12 bases outside the gene matches. Germline assignment: CDR1 MNHEY and CDR2 SMNVEV (reference sequence). This chain's CDR3 is CASRKSGGTGEQYV. The CDR3 nucleotides read TGTGCCAGCCGGAAGAGCGGGGGCACGGGCGAGCAGTACGTC.

The V call is TRBV7-7, the J call TRBJ2-5; unclear D gene. Trimming cost V 0 bases and J 5 bases, with 13 bases left between them. This CDR3 spans 15 amino acids. Germline lookup yields CDR1 SSHAT and CDR2 FNYEAQ (reference sequence). The CDR3 bases are TGTGCCAGCAGCTTAGCTGTTTCCCGTTTCGAGACCCAGTACTTC. This gives the protein CASSLAVSRFETQYF.

The chain has TRBV15 and TRBJ1-2; D is possibly TRBD1 (5 bases). The germline V gene encodes CDR1 LNHNV and CDR2 YYDKDF (reference sequence). V dropped 1 base and J dropped 4 bases, with 10 bases sitting between them. CDR3 length: 14 residues. The CDR3 loop is CATSRAQGFYGYTF. For the CDR3, the DNA is TGTGCCACCAGCAGAGCTCAGGGCTTCTATGGCTACACCTTC.

The table lists this clone with a few counts. V gene TRBV19 combines with J gene TRBJ2-2; TRBD2 matches at 11 bases. The germline V gene encodes CDR1 LNHDA and CDR2 SQIVND (reference sequence). The CDR3 totals 17 residues. With 7 bases clipped from V and 3 bases from J, the junction kept 10 bases outside the gene matches. The CDR3 protein is CASKDSGGASYTGELFF. The CDR3 region has the DNA TGTGCCAGTAAGGATAGCGGGGGGGCATCGTACACCGGGGAGCTGTTTTTT.